Listed here are 4 T cell receptor beta chains from one sample, sequenced in a study of early T cells in non-severe SARS-CoV-2 infection. TCRdb itself ran the 5' RACE reads through MiXCR, one entry per CDR3 protein. The sample consists of roughly 35,000 distinct CDR3 sequences, approximately 6.9% of them appearing once. The sequenced material came from whole blood. These receptor sequences come from an adult who was a healthcare worker with PCR-confirmed SARS-CoV-2 infection or an uninfected control (not recorded which).

The DNA for the CDR3 is TGTGCCTGGAGTTTTAGGGGAGTGTTTCCGTACGAGCAGTACTTC. The encoded protein is CAWSFRGVFPYEQYF. V gene TRBV30 combines with J gene TRBJ2-7; D is possibly TRBD1 or TRBD2 (5 bases each). V dropped 2 bases and J dropped 4 bases, with 18 bases sitting between them. The CDR3 totals 15 residues. Germline values: CDR1 GTSNPN, CDR2 SVGIG (reference sequence). The full variable domain, with the rest looked up from reference TRBV30 and TRBJ2-7, is SQTIHQWPATLVQPVGSPLSLECTVEGTSNPNLYWYRQAAGRGLQLLFYSVGIGQISSEVPQNLSASRPQDRQFILSSKKLLLSDSGFYLCAWSFRGVFPYEQYFGPGTRLTVT.

The chain employs TRBV29-1 and TRBJ1-1; 9 bases are shared with TRBD1. Germline trimming cut 7 bases from V and 5 bases from J; bases unmatched to any gene: 11. This CDR3 is built from 14 residues. The germline V gene has CDR1 SQVTM and CDR2 ANQGSEA. The CDR3 region is CSATTGGRATEAFF. In DNA, the CDR3 is TGCAGCGCTACGACAGGGGGGCGAGCGACTGAAGCTTTCTTT.

This clonotype was observed many times. The chain employs TRBV11-2 and TRBJ2-3; TRBD2 agrees at 13 bases. Germline lookup yields CDR1 SGHAT and CDR2 FQNNGV. The trim removed 5 bases at V and 6 bases at J, leaving 17 bases unmatched. CDR3 length equals 19 residues. CDR3: CASSQPPGLAGRGSDTQYF. The CDR3 bases are TGTGCCAGCAGCCAGCCTCCGGGACTAGCGGGACGAGGGTCGGATACGCAGTATTTT. The full variable domain, with the rest looked up from reference TRBV11-2 and TRBJ2-3, is EAGVAQSPRYKIIEKRQSVAFWCNPISGHATLYWYQQILGQGPKLLIQFQNNGVVDDSQLPKDRFSAERLKGVDSTLKIQPAKLEDSAVYLCASSQPPGLAGRGSDTQYFGPGTRLTVL.

A word on this clonotype: With a much larger clone just one base away, this may be a read error. The conserved phenylalanine or tryptophan is not found at the CDR3 terminus, so this likely reflects a read error. V gene TRBV29-1 combines with J gene TRBJ2-5; D might be TRBD1 (5 bases). Germline values: CDR1 SQVTM, CDR2 ANQGSEA. Between the trimmed V and J ends, which lost 1 base and 1 base, there was a span of 7 bases. The CDR3 sequence is 13 residues long. The CDR3, as DNA: TGCAGCGTTGAAGGGACACGCCAAGAGACCCAGTACCTC. It codes for CSVEGTRQETQYL.